This T cell receptor (beta chain) is drawn from a study of CXCR3-negative and CXCR3-positive naive CD8 T cells. Turning to this clonotype: Antigen specificity is unknown.

UMI labels and 5' RACE were used to prepare the TRB cDNA libraries. TCRdb re-called the 5' RACE reads and shows each CDR3 protein once, DNA omitted. The sample spans thousands of distinct CDR3 sequences; the ten largest clones claim 1.2% to 1.5%. Study results and limitations: TRB CDR3 hydrophobicity was greater in CXCR3-positive naive cells than in CXCR3-negative naive cells.

This CDR3 has 13 residues. Germline CDR1 is DFQATT and CDR2 is SNEGSKA (reference sequence). The origin of this receptor is a human donor in good health. Some clones in this sample may be carry-over from other donors' samples. The chain is built from TRBV20-1 and TRBJ2-3; TCRdb designates TRBD2, a call that cannot be tested without DNA. The sequencing sample was made of naive CXCR3+ CD8+ T cells from blood. The subset is: CD45RO-CCR7+CD27+CD95- naive CD8+ T cells expressing CXCR3 (TNR3+). The CDR3 is CSASASPTDTQYF.